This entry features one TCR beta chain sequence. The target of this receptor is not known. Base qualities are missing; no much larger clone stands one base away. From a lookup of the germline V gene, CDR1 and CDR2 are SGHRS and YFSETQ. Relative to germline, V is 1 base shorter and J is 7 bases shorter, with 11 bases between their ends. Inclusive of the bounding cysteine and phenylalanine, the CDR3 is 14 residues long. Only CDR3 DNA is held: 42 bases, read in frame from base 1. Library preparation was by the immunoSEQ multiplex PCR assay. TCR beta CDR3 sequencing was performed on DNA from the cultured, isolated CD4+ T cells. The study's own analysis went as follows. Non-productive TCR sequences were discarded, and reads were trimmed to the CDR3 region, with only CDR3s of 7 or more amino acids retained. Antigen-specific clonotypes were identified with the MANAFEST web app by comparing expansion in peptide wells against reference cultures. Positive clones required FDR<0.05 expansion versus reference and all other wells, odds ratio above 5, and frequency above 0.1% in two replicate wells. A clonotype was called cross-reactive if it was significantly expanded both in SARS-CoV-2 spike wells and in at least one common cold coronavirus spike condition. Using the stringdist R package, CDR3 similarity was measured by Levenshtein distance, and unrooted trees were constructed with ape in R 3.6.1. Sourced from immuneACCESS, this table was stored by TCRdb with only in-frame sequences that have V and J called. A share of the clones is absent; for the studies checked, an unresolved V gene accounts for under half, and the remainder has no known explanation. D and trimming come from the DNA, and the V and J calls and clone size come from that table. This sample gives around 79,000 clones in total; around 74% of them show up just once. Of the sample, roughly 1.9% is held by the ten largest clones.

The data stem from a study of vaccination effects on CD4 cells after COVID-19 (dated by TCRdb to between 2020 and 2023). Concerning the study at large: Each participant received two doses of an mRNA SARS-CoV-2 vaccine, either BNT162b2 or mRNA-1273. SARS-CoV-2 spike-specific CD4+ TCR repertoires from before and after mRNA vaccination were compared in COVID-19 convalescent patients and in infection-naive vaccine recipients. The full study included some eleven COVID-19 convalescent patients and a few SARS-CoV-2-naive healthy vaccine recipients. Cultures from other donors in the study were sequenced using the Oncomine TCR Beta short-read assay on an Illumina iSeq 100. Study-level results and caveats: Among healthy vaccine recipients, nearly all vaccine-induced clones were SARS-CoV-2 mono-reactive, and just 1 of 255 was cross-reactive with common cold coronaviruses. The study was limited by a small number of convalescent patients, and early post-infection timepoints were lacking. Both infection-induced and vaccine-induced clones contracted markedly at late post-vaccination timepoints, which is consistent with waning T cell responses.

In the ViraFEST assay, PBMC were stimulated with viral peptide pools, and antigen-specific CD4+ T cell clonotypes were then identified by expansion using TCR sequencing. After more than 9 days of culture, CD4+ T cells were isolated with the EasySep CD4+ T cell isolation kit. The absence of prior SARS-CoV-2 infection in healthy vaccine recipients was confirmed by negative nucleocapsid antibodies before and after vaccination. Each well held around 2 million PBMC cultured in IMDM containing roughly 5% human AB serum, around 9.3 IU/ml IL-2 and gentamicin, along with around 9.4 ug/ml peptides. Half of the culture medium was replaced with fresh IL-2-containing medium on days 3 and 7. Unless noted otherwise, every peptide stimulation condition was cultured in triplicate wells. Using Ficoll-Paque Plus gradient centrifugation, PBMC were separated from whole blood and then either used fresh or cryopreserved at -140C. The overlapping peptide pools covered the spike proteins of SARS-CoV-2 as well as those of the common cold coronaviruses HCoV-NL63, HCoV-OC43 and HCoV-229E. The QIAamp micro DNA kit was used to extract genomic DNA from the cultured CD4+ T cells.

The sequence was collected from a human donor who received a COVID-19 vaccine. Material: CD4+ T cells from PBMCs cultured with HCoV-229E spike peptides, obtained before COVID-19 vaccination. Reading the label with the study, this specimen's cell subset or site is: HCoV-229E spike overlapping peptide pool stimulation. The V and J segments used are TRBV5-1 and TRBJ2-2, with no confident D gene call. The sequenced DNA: TGCGCCAGCAGCTTGAAGGCGCTCGACGGGGAGCTGTTTTTT. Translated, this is CASSLKALDGELFF.